Described below is a single T cell receptor (beta chain) sequence and its context. Its antigen is not known. Method: immunoSEQ multiplex PCR; TCRdb's copy keeps in-frame clones and lacks some. Here the sample spans about 2.3 million clones, roughly 92% being singletons. This CDR3 has 18 amino acids. Splitting of CD4+ cells produced CD45RA+ naive and CD45RA-negative memory subsets. These data belong to a study of shared clonotypes between healthy human individuals. Findings of the study overall: For naive CD4 cells, approximately 5% of clonotypes were shared across a few donors.

The J gene is TRBJ2-2, the V gene TRBV21-1; the tabulated D call, TRBD2, remains unverified against the DNA. TRBV21-1 is shown as a pseudogene. Input material: naive CD4+ T cells from PBMCs. Noted subset: CD45RA+ positively selected. This TCR derives from a man between 18 and 35 years old in good health. Some clones in this sample may be carry-over from other donors' samples. The DNA of the CDR3 is TGTGCCAGCAGCACAAGACTAGCGGGGCAAATGAACACCGGGGAGCTGTTTTTT. The encoded protein is CASSTRLAGQMNTGELFF.